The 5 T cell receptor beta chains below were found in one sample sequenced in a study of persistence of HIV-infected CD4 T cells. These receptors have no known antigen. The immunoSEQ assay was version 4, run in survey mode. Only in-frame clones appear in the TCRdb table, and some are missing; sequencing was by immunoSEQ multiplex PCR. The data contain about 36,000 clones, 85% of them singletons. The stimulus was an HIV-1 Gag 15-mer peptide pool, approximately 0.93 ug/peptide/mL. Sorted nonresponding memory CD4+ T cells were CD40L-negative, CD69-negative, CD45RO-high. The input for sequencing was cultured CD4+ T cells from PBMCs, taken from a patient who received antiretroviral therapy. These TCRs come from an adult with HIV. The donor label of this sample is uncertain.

The CDR3 loop is CASSPIPGLAGGLYNEQFF. CDR3 sequence (DNA): TGTGCCAGCAGCCCTATTCCGGGACTAGCGGGGGGTTTATACAATGAGCAGTTCTTC. This rearrangement joins TRBV7-9 to TRBJ2-1; TRBD2 aligns across 15 bases. The CDR3 extends over 19 amino acids. The germline V gene encodes CDR1 SEHNR and CDR2 FQNEAQ (reference sequence). Trimming took 5 bases from V and 4 from J; bases not matched to a gene: 12.

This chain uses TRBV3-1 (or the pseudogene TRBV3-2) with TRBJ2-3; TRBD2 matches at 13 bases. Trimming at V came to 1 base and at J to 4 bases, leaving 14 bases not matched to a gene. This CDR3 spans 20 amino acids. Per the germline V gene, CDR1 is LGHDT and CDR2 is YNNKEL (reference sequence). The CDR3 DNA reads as TGTGCCAGCAGCCAAGTCCACGGGAAGACTAGCGGGGGGCCACCAGATACGCAGTATTTT. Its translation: CASSQVHGKTSGGPPDTQYF.

The CDR3 bases are TGTGCCAGCAAGGTGGGCGGGAACACCGGGGAGCTGTTTTTT. It translates to CASKVGGNTGELFF. The chain combines TRBV2 with TRBJ2-2, with no clear D. The CDR3 covers 14 residues. Between the trimmed V and J ends, which lost 7 bases and 1 base, there was a span of 10 bases. CDR1 SNHLY and CDR2 FYNNEI come from the germline V gene.

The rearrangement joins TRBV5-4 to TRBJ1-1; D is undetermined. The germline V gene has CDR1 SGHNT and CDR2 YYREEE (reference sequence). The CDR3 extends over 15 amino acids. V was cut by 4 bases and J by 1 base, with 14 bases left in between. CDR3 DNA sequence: TGTGCCAGCAGCACACAGAGTCGGCAGAACACTGAAGCTTTCTTT. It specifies CASSTQSRQNTEAFF.

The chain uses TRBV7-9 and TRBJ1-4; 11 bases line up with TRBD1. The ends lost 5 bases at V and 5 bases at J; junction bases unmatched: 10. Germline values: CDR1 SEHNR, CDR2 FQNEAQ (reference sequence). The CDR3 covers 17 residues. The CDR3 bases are TGTGCCAGCAGCGGTGGACAGGGGGCTCGTCGCAATGAAAAACTGTTTTTT. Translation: CASSGGQGARRNEKLFF.